These 7 T cell receptor beta chains were all obtained from the same sample, sequenced in a study of T cell responses to AZD1222 COVID-19 vaccine. The table came from immunoSEQ multiplex PCR; TCRdb's copy has only in-frame clones and leaves some out. The top ten clones hold about a third of a sample with 40,000 to 55,000 clones, roughly 91% of them seen once. The specimen comprised peripheral blood, sampled 28 days after the second AZD1222 dose. The origin of the receptors is an adult who received the AZD1222 COVID-19 vaccine.

The chain joins TRBV7-9 to TRBJ2-1; 9 bases fit TRBD2. The CDR3 has 16 residues. Trimming removed 5 bases from V and 3 bases from J; junction bases left unmatched: 8. Germline-derived CDR1 and CDR2 are SEHNR and FQNEAQ (reference sequence). CDR3 in DNA: TGTGCCAGCAGCCCGGTGGGTAGCGGGGGCTACAATGAGCAGTTCTTC. It encodes CASSPVGSGGYNEQFF. The variable domain in full, completed from reference TRBV7-9 and TRBJ2-1, reads DTGVSQNPRHKITKRGQNVTFRCDPISEHNRLYWYRQTLGQGPEFLTYFQNEAQLEKSRLLSDRFSAERPKGSFSTLEIQRTEQGDSAMYLCASSPVGSGGYNEQFFGPGTRLTVL.

The V gene is TRBV7-2, the J gene TRBJ1-3; 7 nucleotides align to TRBD1. Germline assignment: CDR1 SGHTA and CDR2 FQGNSA. After removal of 5 bases from V and 3 bases from J, the junction contained 7 bases not matched to a gene. The CDR3 totals 15 residues. The DNA for the CDR3 is TGTGCCAGCAGCCCCGCTACAGGGGTTGGAAACACCATATATTTT. Protein product: CASSPATGVGNTIYF.

The chain couples TRBV3-1 (or the pseudogene TRBV3-2) to TRBJ2-1, with TRBD2 as a possible D gene (5 bases). The CDR3 length is 13 residues. Trimming removed 1 base at V and 13 bases at J, with 14 bases between. Germline V gene lookup returns CDR1 LGHDT and CDR2 YNNKEL (reference sequence). The CDR3 nucleotides read TGTGCCAGCAGCCAAGCAGCTAGCAACTCACAGTTCTTC. Residues: CASSQAASNSQFF.

The chain combines TRBV28 with TRBJ1-5; D not resolved. Germline V gene sequence: CDR1 MDHEN, CDR2 SYDVKM. V was shortened by 7 bases and J by 2 bases, with 9 bases between the two germline ends. The CDR3 has 13 residues. CDR3 sequence: CASTSTRNQPQHF. As DNA, the CDR3 is TGTGCCAGCACCTCTACGCGCAATCAGCCCCAGCATTTT.

This clone occurred once. The chain carries TRBV4-1 and TRBJ1-4, with 7 nucleotides matching TRBD1. The V gene's germline CDR1 is MGHRA and CDR2 YSYEKL. There are 15 residues in the CDR3. V was pared by 0 bases and J by 8 bases, with 6 bases of the junction left unmatched. The CDR3 protein is CASSQELPGGEKLFF. CDR3 coding DNA: TGCGCCAGCAGCCAAGAACTTCCAGGGGGGGAAAAACTGTTTTTT.

The V call is TRBV2, the J call TRBJ1-4; D call uncertain. CDR1 is SNHLY and CDR2 is FYNNEI in the germline V gene. V lost 10 bases and J 7 bases, leaving 22 bases between the germline ends. The CDR3 has 15 residues. The CDR3 DNA reads as TGTGCCACCCGTCAGGTAAACGGGGAGATTGAAAAACTGTTTTTT. It translates to CATRQVNGEIEKLFF.

The chain has TRBV10-1 and TRBJ1-2, with D unresolved. The CDR3 is 13 residues long. The germline V and J ends were trimmed by 8 bases and 2 bases, with 12 bases remaining between them. Germline V CDR1 and CDR2: WNHNN, SYGVQD (reference sequence). Here the CDR3 reads CASSLGVNYGYTF. Here the CDR3 DNA reads TGCGCCAGCTCCTTGGGCGTAAACTATGGCTACACCTTC.